These 4 T cell receptor beta chains originate from one sample sequenced in a study of graft-versus-host responses after intestinal transplantation. TCRdb keeps only in-frame clones here, not all; method: immunoSEQ multiplex PCR. The sample records 15,000 to 17,000 clones, roughly 81% being singletons. Researchers processed graft tissue to release intraepithelial and lamina propria lymphocytes. This specimen consisted of ileum tissue, obtained 14 days after transplant. These receptors were obtained from a human patient who received an intestinal transplant, so some T cells may come from the graft donor.

The chain joins TRBV19 to TRBJ2-3; the D call may be TRBD1 or TRBD2 (6 bases each). This CDR3 comprises 13 residues. Germline V CDR1 and CDR2: LNHDA, SQIVND (reference sequence). Trimming pared 7 bases from V and 6 bases from J, leaving 14 bases between. CDR3 region: CASKFGGQDTQYF. Written as DNA, the CDR3 is TGTGCCAGTAAGTTCGGGGGCCAGGATACGCAGTATTTT. Together with reference TRBV19 and TRBJ2-3, the CDR3 gives the full variable domain: DGGITQSPKYLFRKEGQNVTLSCEQNLNHDAMYWYRQDPGQGLRLIYYSQIVNDFQKGDIAEGYSVSREKKESFPLTVTSAQKNPTAFYLCASKFGGQDTQYFGPGTRLTVL.

V and J are TRBV5-1 and TRBJ2-3, with TRBD2 identical over 12 bases. The germline V gene has CDR1 SGHRS and CDR2 YFSETQ. CDR3 length equals 18 residues. V lost 0 bases to trimming and J lost 4 bases; unmatched junction nucleotides: 9. The DNA for the CDR3 is TGCGCCAGCAGCTTGGGGTCTAGCGGGGGGGCCGGATCAGATACGCAGTATTTT. Its protein product is CASSLGSSGGAGSDTQYF.

This clone has more than one count but fewer than ten. This chain's CDR3 is CATHGLSYEQYF. CDR3 DNA: TGTGCTACTCACGGCCTCTCCTACGAGCAGTACTTC. The gene calls are TRBV6-1 and TRBJ2-7; D ambiguous. This CDR3 has 12 amino acids. Germline lookup yields CDR1 MNHNS and CDR2 SASEGT.

The chain recombines TRBV4-1 with TRBJ2-1; D is perhaps TRBD1 or TRBD2 (6 bases each). Germline V gene data show CDR1 as MGHRA and CDR2 as YSYEKL. The CDR3 runs 18 residues. V was clipped by 0 bases and J by 0 bases, with 15 bases between them. The CDR3 sequence is CASSQDPIGGRSYNEQFF. The CDR3 DNA follows: TGCGCCAGCAGCCAAGATCCCATCGGGGGCCGCTCCTACAATGAGCAGTTCTTC.